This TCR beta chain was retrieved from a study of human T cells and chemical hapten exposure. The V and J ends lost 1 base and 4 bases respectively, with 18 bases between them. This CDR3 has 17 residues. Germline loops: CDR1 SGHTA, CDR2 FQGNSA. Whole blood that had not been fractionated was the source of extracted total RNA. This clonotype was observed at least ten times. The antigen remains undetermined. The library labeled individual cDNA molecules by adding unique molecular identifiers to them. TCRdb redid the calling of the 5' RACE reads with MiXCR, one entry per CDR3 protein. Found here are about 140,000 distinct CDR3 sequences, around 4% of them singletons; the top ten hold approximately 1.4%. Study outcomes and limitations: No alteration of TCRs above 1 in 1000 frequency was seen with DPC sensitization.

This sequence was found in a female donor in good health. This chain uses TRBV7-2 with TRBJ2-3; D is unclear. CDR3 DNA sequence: TGTGCCAGCAGCTTAGGGGTCAGCCAGCTTCGAGCAGATACGCAGTATTTT. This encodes CASSLGVSQLRADTQYF.